These T cell receptor beta chains were read from a single sample in a study of CD4+ T cells in melanoma. Data came from immunoSEQ multiplex PCR; TCRdb stores just in-frame clones and leaves some out. This table holds about 55,000 clones, nearly 70% found once. The material sequenced was tumor tissue. The receptors here all came from a human donor with melanoma. Each CDR3 is given with its conserved first and last residue. A D gene is named only where the DNA matches it firmly. Clone size appears in some rows only: once, few, many, or a class for an expanded clone.

abundance: -
d_gene: TRBD1
j_gene: TRBJ1-5
v_gene: TRBV6-1
CDR3aa: CASSESGTGSQPQHF
CDR3nt: TGTGCCAGCAGTGAATCCGGGACAGGAAGTCAGCCCCAGCATTTT

abundance: -
d_gene: -
j_gene: TRBJ1-2
v_gene: TRBV2
CDR3aa: CASTRVGPGANYGYTF
CDR3nt: TGTGCCAGCACCCGAGTCGGCCCAGGGGCAAACTATGGCTACACCTTC

abundance: medium-sized
d_gene: -
j_gene: TRBJ2-1
v_gene: TRBV11-2
CDR3aa: CASSPGFNEQFF
CDR3nt: TGTGCCAGCAGCCCAGGTTTCAATGAGCAGTTCTTC

abundance: -
d_gene: -
j_gene: TRBJ2-7
v_gene: TRBV19
CDR3aa: CASTGDSYEQYF
CDR3nt: TGTGCCAGTACCGGTGACAGCTACGAGCAGTACTTC

abundance: once
d_gene: TRBD2
j_gene: TRBJ2-7
v_gene: TRBV7-2
CDR3aa: CASSFSGGMQYF
CDR3nt: TGTGCCAGCAGCTTTAGCGGGGGGATGCAGTACTTC

abundance: -
d_gene: -
j_gene: TRBJ2-2
v_gene: TRBV14
CDR3aa: CASSLSQGGLGQPGELFF
CDR3nt: TGTGCCAGCAGCCTCTCCCAAGGTGGGCTCGGGCAACCCGGGGAGCTGTTTTTT

abundance: few
d_gene: -
j_gene: TRBJ2-3
v_gene: TRBV27
CDR3aa: CASSPGGTDTQYF
CDR3nt: TGTGCCAGCAGTCCCGGGGGCACAGATACGCAGTATTTT

abundance: -
d_gene: TRBD1
j_gene: TRBJ2-5
v_gene: TRBV30
CDR3aa: CAWSVLGQRETQYF
CDR3nt: TGTGCCTGGAGTGTACTGGGACAGAGAGAGACCCAGTACTTC

abundance: -
d_gene: TRBD1
j_gene: TRBJ1-5
v_gene: TRBV5-5
CDR3aa: CASSSRQGSNQPQHF
CDR3nt: TGTGCCAGCAGCTCGCGACAGGGGAGCAATCAGCCCCAGCATTTT

abundance: -
d_gene: -
j_gene: TRBJ2-1
v_gene: TRBV7-3
CDR3aa: CASSLSPAGPNNEQFF
CDR3nt: TGTGCCAGCAGCTTATCCCCTGCGGGGCCAAACAATGAGCAGTTCTTC

abundance: -
d_gene: -
j_gene: TRBJ2-6
v_gene: TRBV4-1
CDR3aa: CASSQWGPPYSGANVLTF
CDR3nt: TGCGCCAGCAGCCAATGGGGGCCCCCCTACTCTGGGGCCAACGTCCTGACTTTC

abundance: -
d_gene: -
j_gene: TRBJ2-7
v_gene: TRBV30
CDR3aa: CAWSQSGSSYEQYF
CDR3nt: TGTGCCTGGAGTCAATCTGGGAGCTCCTACGAGCAGTACTTC

abundance: many
d_gene: TRBD1
j_gene: TRBJ1-1
v_gene: TRBV7-2
CDR3aa: CASSRDSYNTEAFF
CDR3nt: TGTGCCAGCAGCCGGGACAGTTATAACACTGAAGCTTTCTTT

abundance: once
d_gene: -
j_gene: TRBJ2-2
v_gene: TRBV2
CDR3aa: CASSQTQGGELFF
CDR3nt: TGTGCCAGCAGTCAGACTCAAGGTGGGGAGCTGTTTTTT

abundance: -
d_gene: -
j_gene: TRBJ1-5
v_gene: TRBV28
CDR3aa: CASSTDSGGQPQHF
CDR3nt: TGTGCCAGCAGCACGGACTCCGGCGGCCAGCCCCAGCATTTT

abundance: -
d_gene: TRBD1
j_gene: TRBJ1-2
v_gene: TRBV7-9
CDR3aa: CASSLLGTGDGYTF
CDR3nt: TGTGCCAGCAGCTTATTAGGGACAGGGGATGGCTACACCTTC

abundance: -
d_gene: -
j_gene: TRBJ1-2
v_gene: TRBV6-6
CDR3aa: CASSGSTYGYTF
CDR3nt: TGTGCCAGCAGTGGAAGCACTTATGGCTACACCTTC

abundance: -
d_gene: -
j_gene: TRBJ2-5
v_gene: TRBV2
CDR3aa: CASRRTNSGGETQYF
CDR3nt: TGTGCCAGCAGGCGGACAAACTCGGGGGGCGAGACCCAGTACTTC

abundance: -
d_gene: -
j_gene: TRBJ2-3
v_gene: TRBV7-7
CDR3aa: CASSFTDTDTQYF
CDR3nt: TGTGCTAGCAGCTTTACAGACACAGATACGCAGTATTTT

abundance: -
d_gene: TRBD1
j_gene: TRBJ1-6
v_gene: TRBV7-2
CDR3aa: CASSEDRGYSPLHF
CDR3nt: TGTGCCAGCAGCGAAGACAGGGGATATTCACCCCTCCACTTT

abundance: once
d_gene: TRBD2
j_gene: TRBJ2-1
v_gene: TRBV10-2
CDR3aa: CASSYSGGKWQFF
CDR3nt: TGCGCCAGCAGTTATAGCGGGGGTAAATGGCAGTTCTTC

abundance: many
d_gene: -
j_gene: TRBJ1-2
v_gene: TRBV5-1
CDR3aa: CASSLGEGPYGYTF
CDR3nt: TGCGCCAGCAGCTTGGGAGAGGGACCCTATGGCTACACCTTC

abundance: -
d_gene: -
j_gene: TRBJ2-1
v_gene: TRBV28
CDR3aa: CASIDSLHNEQFF
CDR3nt: TGTGCCAGCATAGACAGCCTTCACAATGAGCAGTTCTTC

abundance: -
d_gene: -
j_gene: TRBJ2-1
v_gene: TRBV9
CDR3aa: CASSVEGNSYNEQFF
CDR3nt: TGTGCCAGCAGCGTAGAGGGGAACTCCTACAATGAGCAGTTCTTC

abundance: few
d_gene: -
j_gene: TRBJ1-2
v_gene: TRBV29-1
CDR3aa: CSGGGYTF
CDR3nt: TGCAGTGGAGGAGGCTACACCTTC

abundance: few
d_gene: -
j_gene: TRBJ1-6
v_gene: TRBV2
CDR3aa: CASRGANSPLHF
CDR3nt: TGTGCCAGCAGGGGTGCCAATTCACCCCTCCACTTT

abundance: few
d_gene: TRBD1
j_gene: TRBJ1-4
v_gene: TRBV5-5
CDR3aa: CASSLGQGTEKLFF
CDR3nt: TGTGCCAGCAGCTTGGGACAGGGCACTGAAAAACTGTTTTTT

abundance: few
d_gene: -
j_gene: TRBJ1-2
v_gene: TRBV7-9
CDR3aa: CASSSTQGLRDYGYTF
CDR3nt: TGTGCCAGCAGCTCGACTCAGGGACTTAGAGACTATGGCTACACCTTC

abundance: -
d_gene: -
j_gene: TRBJ1-4
v_gene: TRBV30
CDR3aa: CAWSPAGPLEKLFF
CDR3nt: TGTGCCTGGAGTCCCGCGGGGCCGCTGGAAAAACTGTTTTTT

abundance: once
d_gene: TRBD1
j_gene: TRBJ1-1
v_gene: TRBV4-3
CDR3aa: CASSLTGTGGAFF
CDR3nt: TGCGCCAGCAGCCTAACCGGGACAGGGGGCGCTTTCTTT

abundance: few
d_gene: -
j_gene: TRBJ1-6
v_gene: TRBV7-8
CDR3aa: CASSLGVTWNSPLHF
CDR3nt: TGTGCCAGCAGCTTAGGTGTGACGTGGAATTCACCCCTCCACTTT

abundance: -
d_gene: TRBD1
j_gene: TRBJ2-7
v_gene: TRBV4-2
CDR3aa: CASSSRTGVSYEQYF
CDR3nt: TGTGCCAGCAGCTCACGGACAGGGGTCTCCTACGAGCAGTACTTC

abundance: -
d_gene: TRBD1
j_gene: TRBJ2-7
v_gene: TRBV7-6
CDR3aa: CASSLSGTGLNEQYF
CDR3nt: TGTGCCAGCAGCTTATCCGGGACAGGGCTCAACGAGCAGTACTTC

abundance: -
d_gene: TRBD2
j_gene: TRBJ2-7
v_gene: TRBV6-1
CDR3aa: CASSGGLAGGPYEQYF
CDR3nt: TGTGCCAGCAGTGGGGGACTAGCGGGGGGGCCCTACGAGCAGTACTTC

abundance: many
d_gene: -
j_gene: TRBJ2-7
v_gene: TRBV29-1
CDR3aa: CSVGGGRGPSYEQYF
CDR3nt: TGCAGCGTTGGGGGGGGCAGGGGGCCTTCCTACGAGCAGTACTTC

abundance: -
d_gene: -
j_gene: TRBJ2-1
v_gene: TRBV13
CDR3aa: CASSVGYNEQFF
CDR3nt: TGTGCCAGCAGCGTAGGTTACAATGAGCAGTTCTTC

abundance: -
d_gene: TRBD2
j_gene: TRBJ2-4
v_gene: TRBV29-1
CDR3aa: CSVTSGGARGIQYF
CDR3nt: TGCAGCGTTACTAGCGGGGGGGCCCGAGGCATTCAGTACTTC

abundance: medium-sized
d_gene: TRBD1
j_gene: TRBJ1-1
v_gene: TRBV30
CDR3aa: CAWRTGGKTEAFF
CDR3nt: TGTGCCTGGAGGACAGGGGGTAAGACTGAAGCTTTCTTT

abundance: -
d_gene: -
j_gene: TRBJ2-1
v_gene: TRBV5-1
CDR3aa: CASSSFFWDPVYNEQFF
CDR3nt: TGCGCCAGCAGCTCGTTTTTTTGGGACCCCGTTTACAATGAGCAGTTCTTC

abundance: -
d_gene: TRBD1
j_gene: TRBJ2-5
v_gene: TRBV11-2
CDR3aa: CASSTRTGRETQYF
CDR3nt: TGTGCCAGCAGCACCCGGACAGGGAGGGAGACCCAGTACTTC

abundance: once
d_gene: TRBD1
j_gene: TRBJ1-1
v_gene: TRBV4-2
CDR3aa: CASRKNPGTGGLVNTEAFF
CDR3nt: TGTGCCAGCAGGAAAAATCCGGGGACAGGGGGGCTAGTGAACACTGAAGCTTTCTTT

abundance: medium-sized
d_gene: -
j_gene: TRBJ2-3
v_gene: TRBV2
CDR3aa: CALAGRADTQYF
CDR3nt: TGTGCTTTAGCAGGCAGGGCAGATACGCAGTATTTT

abundance: -
d_gene: -
j_gene: TRBJ1-3
v_gene: TRBV18
CDR3aa: CASSHTVVDRDSGNTIYF
CDR3nt: TGTGCCAGCTCACATACGGTGGTCGACAGAGACTCTGGAAACACCATATATTTT

abundance: -
d_gene: -
j_gene: TRBJ2-6
v_gene: TRBV5-1
CDR3aa: CASSSRDGPSGANVLTF
CDR3nt: TGCGCCAGCAGCTCGCGGGACGGCCCCTCTGGGGCCAACGTCCTGACTTTC

abundance: many
d_gene: TRBD1
j_gene: TRBJ1-2
v_gene: TRBV18
CDR3aa: CASSSTGGNYGYTF
CDR3nt: TGTGCCAGCTCATCAACAGGGGGAAACTATGGCTACACCTTC

abundance: few
d_gene: -
j_gene: TRBJ2-5
v_gene: TRBV18
CDR3aa: CASSPPGRQETQYF
CDR3nt: TGTGCCAGCTCACCACCGGGCAGGCAAGAGACCCAGTACTTC

abundance: few
d_gene: -
j_gene: TRBJ2-2
v_gene: TRBV19
CDR3aa: CASSTKFSGELFF
CDR3nt: TGTGCCAGTAGTACCAAATTTTCCGGGGAGCTGTTTTTT

abundance: -
d_gene: -
j_gene: TRBJ1-6
v_gene: TRBV11-2
CDR3aa: CASSLPYVYGIDSPLHF
CDR3nt: TGTGCCAGCAGCTTACCCTACGTATACGGGATTGACTCACCCCTCCACTTT